The clone carrying this T cell receptor beta chain was seen only a few times. Aged about 6 to 95, donors were systemically healthy Caucasians from Russia. The ends lost 2 bases at V and 8 bases at J; junction bases unmatched: 17. Germline V lookup: CDR1 SGDLS, CDR2 YYNGEE. There are 18 residues in the CDR3. This sample is drawn from a study of blood T cells in healthy people across ages. The second PCR ran about 6 to 12 cycles with a sample-barcoded 5' primer and J-beta primers. One entry per CDR3 protein, called by TCRdb with MiXCR from the 5' RACE reads. The profile covers about 900,000 distinct CDR3 sequences, with under 50% appearing a single time and 13% taken by the ten largest.

This receptor was obtained from a man aged 30 to 39 in good health. The sequencing input was blood. The rearrangement links TRBV9 to TRBJ2-4; TRBD2 matches 9 bases. This chain's CDR3 is CASSVRQGAGTSTDIQYF. In DNA form, the CDR3 reads TGTGCCAGCAGCGTGCGACAGGGTGCTGGGACTAGCACGGACATTCAGTACTTC.